This T cell receptor beta chain was recorded in a study of blood T cell repertoires in COVID-19. Across the study: Donors in the United States, Italy and Spain gave samples during acute or convalescent COVID-19. T cells, B-cell-depleted T cells, or PBMCs supplied cDNA or gDNA.

Study processing details: From reference gene primer amplification, estimates of nucleated cell counts were derived. Clones were sequenced by immunoSEQ multiplex PCR, and TCRdb holds only the in-frame ones, with some missing. V and J calls and clone size are as listed in that table; D and trimming were resolved from the DNA. The profile shows about 230,000 clones, more than 75% of them singletons. One Seattle source followed patients from active infection through their disease course. The CDR3 is 16 residues long. The trim removed 0 bases at V and 5 bases at J, leaving 10 bases unmatched. Germline CDR1 and CDR2: SGDLS and YYNGEE.

The source is a man in his forties or fifties with COVID-19, enrolled during active disease. This chain joins TRBV9 and TRBJ1-2; 7 nucleotides line up with TRBD1. The material sequenced was peripheral blood. CDR3 amino acids: CASSVALGQPAYGYTF. DNA of the CDR3: TGTGCCAGCAGCGTAGCCCTGGGACAGCCGGCTTATGGCTACACCTTC.